This T cell receptor beta chain was recorded in a study of CD8 T cells in ankylosing spondylitis (dated by TCRdb to between 2016 and 2019). Study-wide context: T cell receptor beta repertoires were profiled in healthy donors and ankylosing spondylitis patients so that disease-linked TCR variants could be found. In total, the full study cohort was made up of some 110 healthy donors and 25 or so ankylosing spondylitis patients. Peripheral blood was sampled, and synovial fluid was additionally collected from ankylosing spondylitis patients.

Overall results and qualifications from the work: Blood from ankylosing spondylitis patients appeared to be characterized by a TCR beta motif composed of about eight highly homologous amino acid variants. Some motif variants had previously been reported in the synovial fluid and blood of reactive arthritis patients, which suggests shared mechanisms of disease initiation. Significant enrichment of the disease-linked clones was reported in matched synovial fluid samples from ankylosing spondylitis patients. The disease-linked clones showed a CD8+ phenotype and occurred at relatively low frequencies in peripheral blood.

This clonotype showed up many times. The clone's antigen remains unknown. No quality values exist for individual bases; no much larger clone is one base distant. The CDR3 goes from the cysteine to the phenylalanine over 13 residues. Just CDR3 DNA is preserved here, 39 bases in frame from base 1. V was cut back by 7 bases and J by 3 bases, leaving a gap of 12 bases between them. Sequencing was performed on an Illumina HiSeq 2500. Quantitative 5'-RACE with molecular barcodes was used to prepare TCR beta libraries. In the paper's pipeline: A new computational method, built on a probabilistic model of VDJ rearrangement, was used to identify disease-linked TCR variants. TCRdb trimmed public reads at Q25 via fastp, called clones via MiXCR and kept in-frame beta chains. Identical CDR3 protein sequences are pooled into one entry, listed with their most common genes and DNA. The authors' filters were not applied to this entry. The sample table lists 200,000 to 250,000 distinct CDR3 sequences, approximately 12% of them with a count of one. Of the sample, around 7% is held by the ten largest clones.

The sequence derives from a male donor with ankylosing spondylitis or in good health (not recorded which). This chain joins TRBV12-3 or TRBV12-4 to TRBJ1-1; TRBD1 is possibly the D segment (6 matching bases). Sequencing was carried out using blood, either unsorted or a sorted T cell fraction (not recorded which). In nucleotides, the sequence is TGTGCCAGCACCACACAGGGAGACACTGAAGCTTTCTTT. Its product reads: CASTTQGDTEAFF.